These T cell receptor beta chains were read from a single sample in a study of patients and donors after allogeneic stem cell transplantation. TCRdb passed the RT-PCR reads through MiXCR, listing each CDR3 protein once. This sample has approximately 160,000 distinct CDR3 sequences, with approximately 31% found just once. The sequenced sample consisted of blood, either unsorted or a sorted T cell fraction (not recorded which). The origin of the receptors is a human donor who was either an allogeneic HSCT recipient or a stem cell or donor lymphocyte infusion donor (not recorded which). It is not recorded whose cells these are; they may come from a transplant donor. Each CDR3 is given with its conserved first and last residue. D genes are given only for firm matches. The size entry is marked missing in some rows and otherwise reads once, few, many or a size class.

V gene	J gene	D gene	clone size	CDR3 DNA	CDR3 protein
TRBV11-2	TRBJ1-2	TRBD1	many	TGTGCCAGCAGCACGGACAGGTCCTATGGCTACACCTTC	CASSTDRSYGYTF
TRBV27	TRBJ1-2	TRBD1	few	TGTGCCAGCAGGATTACAGGGGGCCTAAGCTATGGCTACACCTTC	CASRITGGLSYGYTF
TRBV29-1	TRBJ1-4	-	-	TGCAGCGTTGGGAGGACAACTAATGAAAAACTGTTTTTT	CSVGRTTNEKLFF
TRBV28	TRBJ2-7	-	-	TGTGCCAGCAGGAGGACCTCGCTAGCCTACGAGCAGTACTTC	CASRRTSLAYEQYF
TRBV5-6	TRBJ1-3	-	few	TGTGCCAGCAGGCCCAGCGGTAACTCTGGAAACACCATATATTTT	CASRPSGNSGNTIYF
TRBV4-3	TRBJ1-1	TRBD1	many	TGCGCCAGCAGCCCTTCGACAGGGGGCATCACTGAAGCTTTCTTT	CASSPSTGGITEAFF
TRBV4-2	TRBJ1-3	-	few	TGTGCCAGCAGCCAAGATGTGGGAACAGGAAACACCATATATTTT	CASSQDVGTGNTIYF
TRBV10-3	TRBJ1-2	TRBD1	-	TGTGCCATCAGTGATACAGGGGGATCGGGTGGCTACACCTTC	CAISDTGGSGGYTF
TRBV4-3	TRBJ2-1	TRBD2	-	TGCGCCAGCAGCCAAAGGGCGTCGGGACTAACTAACAATGAGCAGTTCTTC	CASSQRASGLTNNEQFF
TRBV20-1	TRBJ2-1	TRBD2	-	TGCAGTGCTAGAGTAGCGGGAGGGCGTGGGTATGAGCAGTTCTTC	CSARVAGGRGYEQFF
TRBV6-2/TRBV6-3	TRBJ1-2	-	few	TGTGCCAGCAGTTACCGTCCCGGGGCTGCAGACACCTTC	CASSYRPGAADTF
TRBV20-1	TRBJ2-2	TRBD2	-	TGCAGCGCCCAAAGCGGGAAGAACACCGGGGAGCTGTTTTTT	CSAQSGKNTGELFF
TRBV12-3/TRBV12-4	TRBJ2-5	-	-	TGTGCCAGCAGTTTCGGGGAGGCTTCGGGACAGACCCAGTACTTC	CASSFGEASGQTQYF
TRBV24-1	TRBJ2-5	TRBD1	-	TGTGCCACCAGTGACCCGGGACAGTTACAAGAGACCCAGTACTTC	CATSDPGQLQETQYF
TRBV10-3	TRBJ2-1	-	few	TGTGCCATCGGGGTTGCTAATGGGAATGAGCAGTTCTTC	CAIGVANGNEQFF
TRBV28	TRBJ2-3	-	-	TGTGCCAGCAGCCCCCGGGGAGCGAGCACAGATACGCAGTATTTT	CASSPRGASTDTQYF
TRBV12-3/TRBV12-4	TRBJ2-7	TRBD2	few	TGTGCCAGCACCGCCGGGGGGGGAAGGTACGAGCAGTACTTC	CASTAGGGRYEQYF
TRBV6-2/TRBV6-3	TRBJ1-5	-	few	TGTGCCAGCAGTTACTCGGACTCGGGGTATCAGCCCCAGCATTTT	CASSYSDSGYQPQHF
TRBV9	TRBJ2-1	-	few	TGTGCCAGCACTTGGGATTCAGGCGACAATGAGCAGTTCTTC	CASTWDSGDNEQFF
TRBV9	TRBJ1-6	-	-	TGTGCCAGCAGCGTAGGGAGATCACCCCTCCACTTT	CASSVGRSPLHF
TRBV4-3	TRBJ2-1	TRBD2	-	TGCGCCAGCAGCCAAGAGTTAGCGGGATCGCAATGGTTTGGCAATGAGCAGTTCTTC	CASSQELAGSQWFGNEQFF
TRBV5-1	TRBJ2-7	TRBD2	-	TGCGCCAGCAGGCTAGCGGACCACTACGAGCAGTACTTC	CASRLADHYEQYF
TRBV4-3	TRBJ1-1	TRBD1	few	TGCGCCAGCAGCCAAGATCTAGGGACAGGTGAAGCTTTCTTT	CASSQDLGTGEAFF
TRBV29-1	TRBJ2-1	TRBD2	-	TGCAGCCTCTGGACTAGCGGGAGCCATGAGCAGTTCTTC	CSLWTSGSHEQFF
TRBV18	TRBJ2-7	TRBD1	-	TGTGCCAGCTCATCCGGGACAGGGGGATCGGGGGAGCAGTACTTC	CASSSGTGGSGEQYF
TRBV4-3	TRBJ2-7	-	-	TGCGCCAGCAGCCAAGAACTGAGCCTAGCGACCTACGAGCAGTACTTC	CASSQELSLATYEQYF
TRBV4-3	TRBJ1-1	-	-	TGCGCCAGCAGCCAAGTGAGGGCCTGGGGGATGAACACTGAAGCTTTCTTT	CASSQVRAWGMNTEAFF
TRBV7-2	TRBJ1-2	-	-	TGTGCCAGCAGCTTAGCGAGGCGGACTACCACCTTC	CASSLARRTTTF
TRBV14	TRBJ2-7	TRBD1	-	TGTGCCAGCAGCCCAACGCCCGGGACAGGGGGCTCCTACTACTACGAGCAGTACTTC	CASSPTPGTGGSYYYEQYF